This T cell receptor (beta chain) emerged from a study of cytotoxic CD8 clonotypes in ibrutinib-treated CLL. V was trimmed by 3 bases and J by 11 bases, leaving 13 bases between them. Germline V CDR1 and CDR2: SGHTA, FQGNSA. This CDR3 region has 13 residues. The assay was immunoSEQ multiplex PCR, and TCRdb's table has in-frame clones only and misses some. This repertoire shows nearly 85,000 clones, 79% found once; its top ten account for about 4.4%. General observations from the study: Baseline clonality, above age-matched healthy donor levels, tracked circulating CD8+ T-cell counts. Under therapy, public clonotypes either contracted or stayed stable, and they were uncommon.

Comment on this clone: Antigen: not known.

Sample: PBMCs, taken after 12 months of ibrutinib treatment. The chain uses TRBV7-2 and TRBJ2-2, with D possibly TRBD1 on 6 matching bases. The sequence was collected from a human donor with chronic lymphocytic leukemia. The CDR3 sequence is CASSFSRQAELFF. Written as DNA, the CDR3 is TGTGCCAGCAGCTTTTCCCGACAGGCTGAGCTGTTTTTT.